The 16 T cell receptor beta chains in this list originate from one sample, sequenced in a study of CD8 T cells in Susac syndrome (dated by TCRdb to about 2019). Library preparation used the immunoSEQ multiplex PCR assay. RNA was extracted using the RNeasy kit, and roughly 0.5 to 1 microgram was reverse transcribed with random hexamers. Through fastp at Q25 and MiXCR, TCRdb rebuilt clones from the public reads, retaining in-frame beta chains. Here each entry gathers all rows of one CDR3 protein and keeps the most common genes and DNA. The sample has approximately 220,000 distinct CDR3 sequences on record, around 93% of them singletons. Jointly, the top ten make up 0.082% of the sample. Sequencing input: CD4+ T cells from PBMCs. Receptors were obtained from a human donor with multiple sclerosis.

The chain joins TRBV9 to TRBJ1-6; D is perhaps TRBD1 (5 bases). Germline CDR1 is SGDLS and CDR2 is YYNGEE. The CDR3 consists of 14 residues. Trimming left V 3 bases short and J 7 bases short, with 11 bases between. CDR3 in amino acids: CASSGQGGNSPLHF. In DNA, the CDR3 is TGTGCCAGCAGCGGCCAGGGCGGGAATTCACCCCTCCACTTT.

As DNA, the CDR3 is TGCAGTGCTAGAGGGGGGACAGCCTGGGAGCAGTACTTC. This gives the protein CSARGGTAWEQYF. The chain uses TRBV20-1 and TRBJ2-7; 7 nucleotides align to TRBD1. CDR3 length: 13 residues. With V trimmed by 1 base and J by 7 bases, 7 bases remained unmatched. Germline assignment: CDR1 DFQATT and CDR2 SNEGSKA (reference sequence).

This sequence joins TRBV5-6 and TRBJ1-1; 8 bases are shared with TRBD1. V shed 4 bases, J shed 11 bases, and the junction held 7 bases outside the gene matches. Germline CDR1 SGHDT, CDR2 YYEEEE. CDR3 length: 12 residues. In DNA form, the CDR3 reads TGTGCCAGCAGCCTGGACAGGGTTTCTGCTTTCTTT. Residues: CASSLDRVSAFF.

The CDR3 spells CASGTNPGVEQYF. CDR3 bases: TGTGCCAGCGGGACGAACCCCGGGGTCGAGCAGTACTTC. This sequence joins TRBV27 and TRBJ2-7, with D perhaps given as TRBD1 or TRBD2 (5 bases each). The CDR3 is 13 amino acids. Trimming took off 8 bases at V and 6 bases at J, with 17 bases between the two ends. In germline, CDR1 is MNHEY, CDR2 SMNVEV (reference sequence).

This clonotype appeared once. The rearrangement joins TRBV29-1 to TRBJ1-5, with unresolved D. Trimming stripped 3 bases from V and 0 bases from J, with 9 bases between. The CDR3 is 14 amino acids. In germline, CDR1 is SQVTM, CDR2 ANQGSEA. This CDR3 reads CSVDSPGSNQPQHF. As DNA, the CDR3 is TGCAGCGTTGACTCACCGGGTAGCAATCAGCCCCAGCATTTT.

The chain uses TRBV3-1 and TRBJ1-4; D unclear. Trimming took off 0 bases at V and 3 bases at J, with 14 bases between the two ends. The CDR3 extends over 17 amino acids. The V gene's germline CDR1 is LGHDT and CDR2 YNNKEL (reference sequence). CDR3 sequence reads: CASSQDPPGGPNEKLFF. The CDR3 coding sequence is TGTGCCAGCAGCCAAGATCCGCCCGGAGGCCCTAATGAAAAACTGTTTTTT.

V is TRBV5-6 and J is TRBJ2-7; D gene uncertain. This CDR3 is 14 amino acids long. Germline V CDR1 and CDR2: SGHDT, YYEEEE. Between the trimmed V and J ends, which lost 5 bases and 0 bases, there was a span of 12 bases. In DNA, the CDR3 is TGTGCCAGCAGGGTGAGTGGCAGCTCCTACGAGCAGTACTTC. Residues: CASRVSGSSYEQYF.

This chain joins TRBV27 and TRBJ2-2; D possibly corresponds to TRBD2 (6 bases). The germline V and J ends were trimmed by 4 bases and 1 base, with 10 bases remaining between them. The CDR3 extends over 15 amino acids. Germline loops: CDR1 MNHEY, CDR2 SMNVEV (reference sequence). In nucleotides, the CDR3 is TGTGCCAGCAGTTCCAGCGGGTTGAACACCGGGGAGCTGTTTTTT. Its translation is CASSSSGLNTGELFF.

This sequence joins TRBV7-9 and TRBJ2-3; tentatively, D is TRBD1 or TRBD2 (5 bases each). Between the trimmed V and J ends, which lost 4 bases and 2 bases, there was a span of 7 bases. The CDR3 length is 13 residues. Per germline, CDR1 SEHNR and CDR2 FQNEAQ (reference sequence). The CDR3 loop is CASSSGTTDTQYF. In DNA, the CDR3 is TGTGCCAGCAGCTCGGGGACCACAGATACGCAGTATTTT.

This sequence joins TRBV3-1 and TRBJ2-1; 7 bases fit TRBD2. Germline V gene sequence: CDR1 LGHDT, CDR2 YNNKEL (reference sequence). The CDR3 spans 16 residues. V was clipped by 0 bases and J by 12 bases; unmatched bases: 14. The CDR3 spells CASSQELLREGRVQFF. In DNA, the CDR3 is TGTGCCAGCAGCCAAGAATTGCTACGAGAGGGGAGGGTGCAGTTCTTC.

The chain employs TRBV18 and TRBJ1-2; weak D call: TRBD1 (5 bases). The germline V and J ends were trimmed by 3 bases and 1 base, with 9 bases remaining between them. The germline V gene has CDR1 KGHSH and CDR2 LQKENI. The CDR3 has 14 amino acids. As DNA, the CDR3 is TGTGCCAGCTCACCTGAGGGGCTTAACTATGGCTACACCTTC. Translating it yields CASSPEGLNYGYTF.

This chain joins TRBV6-1 and TRBJ1-5, with 8 bases lining up with TRBD1. The CDR3 length is 15 residues. CDR1 MNHNS and CDR2 SASEGT come from the germline V gene. V lost 6 bases, J lost 3 bases, and 7 bases stayed unmatched. CDR3 nucleotides: TGTGCCAGCAGGCGGGGACAGGACCCCAATCAGCCCCAGCATTTT. Protein sequence: CASRRGQDPNQPQHF.

The gene calls are TRBV2 and TRBJ1-6; D call uncertain. The CDR3 is made up of 11 amino acids. Trimming stripped 2 bases from V and 12 bases from J, with 5 bases between. Germline V gene lookup returns CDR1 SNHLY and CDR2 FYNNEI. CDR3 loop: CASSEMGPLHF. CDR3 DNA: TGTGCCAGCAGTGAAATGGGACCCCTCCACTTT.

This chain uses TRBV5-6 with TRBJ2-5; D gene uncertain. In germline, CDR1 is SGHDT, CDR2 YYEEEE. V was trimmed by 7 bases and J by 4 bases, leaving 11 bases between them. This CDR3 is built from 12 residues. CDR3 region: CASGWGRETQYF. DNA for the CDR3: TGTGCCAGCGGGTGGGGTCGAGAGACCCAGTACTTC.

V and J are TRBV25-1 and TRBJ2-2, with D hard to call. The CDR3 contains 16 residues. CDR1 is MGHDK, CDR2 SYGVNS, per germline. With 2 bases removed from V and 4 bases from J, the gap between germline ends came to 14 bases. The CDR3 reads CASSEEVLVGTGELFF. The CDR3 DNA sequence: TGTGCCAGCAGTGAAGAGGTTCTGGTTGGCACCGGGGAGCTGTTTTTT.

The CDR3 region has the DNA TGCGCCAGCAGCCAGGGGACGGATGAAAAACTGTTTTTT. Its translation: CASSQGTDEKLFF. The chain recombines TRBV5-1 with TRBJ1-4; TRBD1 might be the D (6 bases). The CDR3 totals 13 residues. In germline, CDR1 is SGHRS, CDR2 YFSETQ. Trimming removed 4 bases at V and 6 bases at J, with 10 bases between.